Described below is a single T cell receptor beta chain sequence and its context. Produced via immunoSEQ multiplex PCR; TCRdb's table is partial and in-frame only. Altogether 200,000 to 250,000 clones are present, around 80% being singletons, with the ten largest covering 4.3%. The study assigned cohorts using participant-reported clinical history. This sample stems from a study of blood T cell repertoires in COVID-19. Background on the study: There were acute and convalescent COVID-19 samples, and they came from the United States, Italy and Spain. T cells, B-cell-depleted T cells, or PBMCs provided the cDNA or gDNA that served as material.

Germline values: CDR1 LNHDA, CDR2 SQIVND (reference sequence). This CDR3 region has 14 residues. The ends lost 7 bases at V and 5 bases at J; junction bases unmatched: 6. The sequence was collected from a man aged 30 to 39 with acute COVID-19. This chain connects TRBV19 to TRBJ2-2; 8 positions match TRBD1. The sequenced sample was PBMCs or T cells enriched from blood (not recorded which). The CDR3 DNA reads as TGTGCCAGTACAGGACAGGGTCTGACCGGGGAGCTGTTTTTT. This translates into CASTGQGLTGELFF.